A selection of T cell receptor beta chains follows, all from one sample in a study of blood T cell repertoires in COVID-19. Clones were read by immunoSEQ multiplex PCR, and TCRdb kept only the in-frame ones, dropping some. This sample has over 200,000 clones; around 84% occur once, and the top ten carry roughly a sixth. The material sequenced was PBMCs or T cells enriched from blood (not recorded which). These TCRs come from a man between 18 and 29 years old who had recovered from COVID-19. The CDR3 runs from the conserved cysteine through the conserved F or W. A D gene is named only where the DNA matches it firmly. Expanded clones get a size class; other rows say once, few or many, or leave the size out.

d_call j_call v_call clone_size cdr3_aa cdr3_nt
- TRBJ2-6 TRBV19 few CASSMQAGSGANVLTF TGTGCCAGTAGTATGCAGGCTGGGTCTGGGGCCAACGTCCTGACTTTC
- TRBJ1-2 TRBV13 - CASSFLRHGYTF TGTGCCAGCAGCTTTCTCAGGCATGGCTACACCTTC
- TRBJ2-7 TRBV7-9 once CASSLEVHTSYEQYF TGTGCCAGCAGCTTAGAAGTCCACACCTCCTACGAGCAGTACTTC
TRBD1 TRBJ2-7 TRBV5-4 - CASRPGQDFSYEQYF TGTGCCAGCAGGCCGGGACAGGATTTCTCCTACGAGCAGTACTTC
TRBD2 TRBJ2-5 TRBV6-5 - CASSPGLARETQYF TGTGCCAGCAGTCCTGGACTAGCCCGGGAGACCCAGTACTTC
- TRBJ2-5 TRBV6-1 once CASSEFSQETQYF TGTGCCAGCAGTGAATTCAGTCAAGAGACCCAGTACTTC
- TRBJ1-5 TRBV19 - CASSIGFGGNQPQHF TGTGCCAGTAGTATAGGGTTCGGTGGCAATCAGCCCCAGCATTTT
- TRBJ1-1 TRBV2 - CASRIIQGWTEAFF TGTGCCAGCAGGATAATACAGGGATGGACTGAAGCTTTCTTT
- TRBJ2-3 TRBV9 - CASSVLGLSSDTQYF TGTGCCAGCAGCGTATTGGGCCTGTCATCAGATACGCAGTATTTT
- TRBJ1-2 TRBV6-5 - CASSYFKGTSYGYTF TGTGCCAGCAGTTACTTCAAGGGGACAAGCTATGGCTACACCTTC
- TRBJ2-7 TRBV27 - CASSLRPGSDHEQYF TGTGCCAGCAGTTTAAGGCCGGGATCGGACCACGAGCAGTACTTC
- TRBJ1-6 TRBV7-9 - CASSLVSGTSDSPLHF TGTGCCAGCAGCTTAGTGTCCGGAACGAGCGATTCACCCCTCCACTTT
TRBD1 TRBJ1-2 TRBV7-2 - CASSPTGQGVTGYTF TGTGCCAGCAGCCCTACTGGACAGGGGGTGACTGGCTACACCTTC
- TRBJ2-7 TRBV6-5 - CASASRGPAYEQYF TGTGCCAGCGCCTCGAGAGGGCCTGCCTACGAGCAGTACTTC
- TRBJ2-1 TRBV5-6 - CASSLPAGGEQFF TGTGCCAGCAGCTTGCCGGCAGGCGGGGAGCAGTTCTTC
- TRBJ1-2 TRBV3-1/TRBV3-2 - CASSREPGLKYGYTF TGTGCCAGCAGCCGGGAACCGGGACTCAAATATGGCTACACCTTC
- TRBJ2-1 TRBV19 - CASSTAGPTRGEQFF TGTGCCAGTAGTACGGCGGGGCCCACAAGGGGTGAGCAGTTCTTC
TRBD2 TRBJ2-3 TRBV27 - CASSSRTSGGTQYF TGTGCCAGCAGTTCTCGGACTAGCGGGGGTACGCAGTATTTT
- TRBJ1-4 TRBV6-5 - CASSYSRATNEKLFF TGTGCCAGCAGTTACTCCAGGGCAACTAATGAAAAACTGTTTTTT
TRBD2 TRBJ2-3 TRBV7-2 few CASAFLSSGGRTDTQYF TGTGCCAGCGCCTTTCTTTCTAGCGGGGGTCGCACAGATACGCAGTATTTT
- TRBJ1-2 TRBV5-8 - CASSFRPNYGYTF TGTGCCAGCAGCTTCAGGCCGAACTATGGCTACACCTTC
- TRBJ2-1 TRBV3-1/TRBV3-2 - CASSQDLAIEQFF TGTGCCAGCAGCCAAGATCTAGCTATTGAGCAGTTCTTC
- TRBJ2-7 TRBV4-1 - CASSQEGTGTGSYEQYF TGCGCCAGCAGCCAAGAAGGGACTGGGACCGGGTCCTACGAGCAGTACTTC
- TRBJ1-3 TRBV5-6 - CASSLAQVSGNTIYF TGTGCCAGCAGCTTGGCGCAGGTCTCTGGAAACACCATATATTTT
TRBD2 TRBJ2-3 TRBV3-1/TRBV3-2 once CASSRTGTMLADTQYF TGTGCCAGCAGCCGAACCGGGACTATGCTGGCAGATACGCAGTATTTT
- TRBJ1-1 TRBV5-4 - CASSLAKTGNTEAFF TGTGCCAGCAGCTTGGCCAAGACAGGGAACACTGAAGCTTTCTTT
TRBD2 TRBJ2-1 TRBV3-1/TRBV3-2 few CASTMTSGSSYNEQFF TGTGCCAGCACCATGACCAGCGGGAGCTCCTACAATGAGCAGTTCTTC
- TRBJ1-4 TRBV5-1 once CASSPGGGESEKLFF TGCGCCAGCAGCCCAGGAGGGGGGGAGAGTGAAAAACTGTTTTTT
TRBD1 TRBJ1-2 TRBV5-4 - CATLRGQGIPNYGYTF TGTGCCACTCTAAGGGGACAGGGAATCCCTAACTATGGCTACACCTTC